A selection of T cell receptor beta chains follows, all from one sample in a study of blood T cell repertoires in COVID-19. Sequencing used immunoSEQ multiplex PCR; TCRdb keeps in-frame clones, though not all of them. The sample consists of around 95,000 clones, around 85% of them appearing once. The sample taken for sequencing was peripheral blood. Receptors originate from a man in his fifties with active or convalescent COVID-19. Both conserved end residues are trimmed from each CDR3.

TRBV5-1	TRBJ1-2	ASSWGTGDGNYGYT
TRBV6-4	TRBJ2-1	ASSDGVAGSSYNEQF
TRBV5-1	TRBJ1-1	ASKIDRGVTEAF
TRBV19	TRBJ2-7	ASSHLAGLSSSYEQY
TRBV27	TRBJ2-2	ASSPWDSSTGELF
TRBV5-1	TRBJ1-1	ASSLWGDTEAF
TRBV6-5	TRBJ1-4	ASSAGQRNEKLF
TRBV6-2/TRBV6-3	TRBJ2-7	ASSYPTGTGDSSYEQY
TRBV29-1	TRBJ2-3	SATGELTDTQY
TRBV19	TRBJ1-5	ASSTGTYQPQH
TRBV11-2	TRBJ2-2	ASSFFGTANTGELF
TRBV14	TRBJ1-1	ASSRSKGHLDTEAF
TRBV19	TRBJ2-1	ASSISGTGNNEQF
TRBV24-1	TRBJ1-5	ATSDTDGGYQPQH
TRBV30	TRBJ2-6	AWRITGSGANVLT
TRBV30	TRBJ2-1	AWSREHRAEQF
TRBV30	TRBJ1-2	AWSVQSWGGNGYT
TRBV7-2	TRBJ2-3	ASSRTSGGSSDTQY
TRBV7-9	TRBJ2-6	ASSDRFRGRGPGANVLT
TRBV11-3	TRBJ2-7	ASRGQGAHEQY
TRBV7-8	TRBJ1-2	ASTTGGRSYGYT
TRBV21-1	TRBJ2-7	ASSQRVRDRGP
TRBV5-1	TRBJ1-1	ASSLVPTGGARTEAF
TRBV5-1	TRBJ2-7	ASSDGQTYGQY
TRBV5-4	TRBJ2-2	ASSPGQILNTGELF
TRBV18	TRBJ2-7	ASSTQGNEQY
TRBV6-6	TRBJ1-2	ASSWDSGTRGDGYT
TRBV18	TRBJ2-5	ASSTLSQETQY
TRBV7-2	TRBJ1-2	AAGEGGGYT
TRBV2	TRBJ1-1	ASILTGNTEAF
TRBV24-1	TRBJ2-1	ATSDKEPKSYNEQF
TRBV19	TRBJ2-7	ASSTGDSYEQY
TRBV6-5	TRBJ1-4	ASSDTAGEKLF
TRBV4-1	TRBJ2-5	ASSQNLIRKETQY
TRBV6-4	TRBJ2-1	ASSEQGEAAGNEQF
TRBV7-2	TRBJ2-1	ASSPDLEGQF
TRBV3-1/TRBV3-2	TRBJ2-3	ASSQVASGGDTDTQY
TRBV10-3	TRBJ2-1	AISEEQVQAAEQF
TRBV6-1	TRBJ1-6	ASSEISGHFAENNSPLH
TRBV2	TRBJ2-1	ASSEALRGPNNEQF
TRBV5-4	TRBJ2-5	ASSFGDRVDGETQY
TRBV7-3	TRBJ2-2	ASSLTGLPGELF
TRBV10-3	TRBJ1-3	AITRGRSGNTIY
TRBV13	TRBJ1-1	ASSLDLGPNTEAF
TRBV5-1	TRBJ2-2	ASSSAGKSGTGELF
TRBV3-1/TRBV3-2	TRBJ2-7	ASSQTGRGAVEQY
TRBV24-1	TRBJ1-2	ATSDYKDPREGYT
TRBV5-4	TRBJ1-1	ASLGQPNTEAF
TRBV29-1	TRBJ2-6	SVEVAREVSSGANVLT
TRBV24-1	TRBJ2-1	ATSDLRVNEQF
TRBV19	TRBJ2-5	ASSSVAGGQETQY
TRBV2	TRBJ1-2	ASNSGGGIGGYT
TRBV2	TRBJ2-7	ASRLIGQEQY
TRBV20-1	TRBJ1-5	SASTGINQPQH
TRBV28	TRBJ2-7	ASSLSDGTVYEQY
TRBV30	TRBJ2-5	AWSPLAGVTETQY